This TCR beta chain was obtained from a study of long-term antiretroviral therapy in people with HIV. Study-level points and caveats: The clones with expansion before ART were dominant in the repertoire at all time points.

At survey level, the immunoSEQ assay was run in its v3.0 version. This table comes from immunoSEQ multiplex PCR, and its TCRdb copy is limited to in-frame clones, with some not included. The sample consists of roughly 28,000 clones, more than 85% of them appearing once. The CDR3 is made up of 13 amino acids. The V segment lost 5 bases and the J segment 4 bases; nucleotides outside the gene matches: 2. The germline CDR1 and CDR2 sequences are MRHNA and SNTAGT. As to this clone: Antigen unknown.

Going into DNA extraction, samples held about 0.95-10 million cryopreserved PBMC. The sequence came from a man between 45 and 60 years old with HIV. This chain connects TRBV6-4 to TRBJ2-1; 7 positions agree with TRBD1. This sample comprised unsorted PBMCs, obtained 5.3 years after starting antiretroviral therapy. The CDR3 here is CASSPTGYNEQFF. In DNA form, the CDR3 reads TGTGCCAGCAGTCCGACAGGGTACAATGAGCAGTTCTTC.